These 7 T cell receptor beta chains came from one sample sequenced in a study of blood T cell repertoires in COVID-19. The method was immunoSEQ multiplex PCR; TCRdb's version includes in-frame clones alone and lacks a portion of them. The sample yields approximately 300,000 clones, roughly 91% seen once. Material for sequencing was peripheral blood. Every receptor here comes from a middle-aged man with active or convalescent COVID-19.

The rearrangement links TRBV7-2 to TRBJ1-5; unclear D gene. This CDR3 contains 15 residues. V was trimmed by 5 bases and J by 6 bases, leaving 17 bases between them. Germline-derived CDR1 and CDR2 are SGHTA and FQGNSA. Here the CDR3 reads CASSLIGGLPQPQHF. The CDR3 region has the DNA TGTGCCAGCAGCCTCATCGGCGGGCTTCCTCAGCCCCAGCATTTT. Combining the CDR3 with reference TRBV7-2 and TRBJ1-5 gives the whole variable domain GAGVSQSPSNKVTEKGKDVELRCDPISGHTALYWYRQSLGQGLEFLIYFQGNSAPDKSGLPSDRFSAERTGGSVSTLTIQRTQQEDSAVYLCASSLIGGLPQPQHFGDGTRLSIL.

The J gene is TRBJ2-1, the V gene TRBV7-9; tentatively, D is TRBD2 (6 bases). Germline V gene data show CDR1 as SEHNR and CDR2 as FQNEAQ (reference sequence). Trimming left V 0 bases short and J 10 bases short, with 13 bases between. The CDR3 has 14 amino acids. The CDR3 loop is CASSLAPLAVEQFF. CDR3 nucleotide sequence: TGTGCCAGCAGCTTAGCGCCACTAGCAGTGGAGCAGTTCTTC. Filled out from reference TRBV7-9 and TRBJ2-1, the complete variable domain reads DTGVSQNPRHKITKRGQNVTFRCDPISEHNRLYWYRQTLGQGPEFLTYFQNEAQLEKSRLLSDRFSAERPKGSFSTLEIQRTEQGDSAMYLCASSLAPLAVEQFFGPGTRLTVL.

J is TRBJ2-3 and V is TRBV7-2; perhaps TRBD1 as D (6 bases). Deletions cut 5 bases from V and 2 bases from J, with 14 bases between. Germline V gene sequence: CDR1 SGHTA, CDR2 FQGNSA. This CDR3 spans 15 amino acids. As DNA, the CDR3 is TGTGCCAGCAGCGATTACAGGGCTGACACAGATACGCAGTATTTT. Translation: CASSDYRADTDTQYF.

This sequence joins TRBV6-5 and TRBJ2-1, with 9 bases identical to TRBD2. This CDR3 is built from 15 residues. V gave up 5 bases and J gave up 0 bases; unmatched junction bases: 2. CDR1 is MNHEY and CDR2 is SVGAGI in the germline V gene. The CDR3: CASSTSGYSYNEQFF. CDR3 nucleotides: TGTGCCAGCAGTACTAGCGGGTACTCCTACAATGAGCAGTTCTTC.

This clone occurred once. This sequence joins TRBV7-2 and TRBJ2-3, with TRBD2 matching over 10 bases. The CDR3 extends over 15 amino acids. The V gene's germline CDR1 is SGHTA and CDR2 FQGNSA. The V gene end was trimmed by 1 base and the J gene end by 5 bases; junction bases not matched to a gene: 3. Here the CDR3 reads CASSLGGLARDTQYF. CDR3 nucleotides: TGTGCCAGCAGCTTAGGGGGACTAGCGAGAGATACGCAGTATTTT.

The CDR3 DNA sequence: TGTGCCAGCAGCCAGGGGGACAGGGACTCACCCCTCCACTTT. This gives the protein CASSQGDRDSPLHF. The chain combines TRBV3-1 (or the pseudogene TRBV3-2) with TRBJ1-6; 9 positions match TRBD1. Germline loops: CDR1 LGHDT, CDR2 YNNKEL (reference sequence). This CDR3 region has 14 residues. The V segment lost 3 bases and the J segment 10 bases; nucleotides outside the gene matches: 4.

The chain joins TRBV5-1 to TRBJ1-2, with a possible D match to TRBD1 (5 bases). This CDR3 comprises 13 residues. Germline lookup yields CDR1 SGHRS and CDR2 YFSETQ. The V and J ends lost 0 bases and 5 bases respectively, with 8 bases between them. The CDR3 spells CASSLAREYGYTF. The CDR3 DNA is TGCGCCAGCAGCTTGGCCAGGGAATATGGCTACACCTTC.